The source of this TCR beta chain is a study of shared clonotypes between healthy human individuals. Produced via immunoSEQ multiplex PCR; TCRdb's table is partial and in-frame only. The sample carries about 2.4 million clones, roughly 93% recorded once. With regard to this clone: The sample holds other DNA sequences that translate to the same CDR3.

This receptor was taken from a man younger than 35 in good health. Some clones in this sample may be carry-over from other donors' samples. The specimen sequenced was naive CD4+ T cells from PBMCs. This sample's subset: CD45RA+ positively selected.

The CDR3 reads CASSLGGLAGGTDTQYF. In DNA, the CDR3 is TGCGCCAGCAGCTTGGGCGGACTAGCGGGAGGCACAGATACGCAGTATTTT. This rearrangement joins TRBV5-1 to TRBJ2-3; 13 bases match TRBD2. V shed 0 bases, J shed 1 base, and the junction held 2 bases outside the gene matches. The CDR3 has 17 amino acids. CDR1 and CDR2 from the germline V gene are SGHRS and YFSETQ.